The T cell receptor (beta chain) described here comes from a study of T cell responses to AZD1222 COVID-19 vaccine. Whole-study findings and limits: Close to half of spike-specific TCRs reportedly recognize unmutated variant regions. With two AZD1222 doses given, Spike-specific TCR breadth and depth both rose. Clonal diversity was possibly underestimated, and the donors were mostly white British, with more females. Vaccine-associated CD4 TCRs ranged over spike, dominating at 160-218 and 743-854.

Regarding this clone: Its antigen is currently unknown.

Germline V CDR1 and CDR2: SGHVS, FQNEAQ. V dropped 3 bases and J dropped 5 bases, with 14 bases sitting between them. The CDR3 loop spans 15 amino acids. This table comes from immunoSEQ multiplex PCR, and its TCRdb copy is limited to in-frame clones, with some not included. The sample lists 70,000 to 95,000 clones; around 89% were seen once. The receptor comes from an adult in good health. The chain has TRBV7-8 and TRBJ1-5; D is ambiguous. Source: peripheral blood, taken on day 0 of MenACWY control vaccination. CDR3 residues: CASSFRTGGDQPQHF. For the CDR3, the DNA is TGTGCCAGCAGCTTTCGTACGGGTGGGGATCAGCCCCAGCATTTT.